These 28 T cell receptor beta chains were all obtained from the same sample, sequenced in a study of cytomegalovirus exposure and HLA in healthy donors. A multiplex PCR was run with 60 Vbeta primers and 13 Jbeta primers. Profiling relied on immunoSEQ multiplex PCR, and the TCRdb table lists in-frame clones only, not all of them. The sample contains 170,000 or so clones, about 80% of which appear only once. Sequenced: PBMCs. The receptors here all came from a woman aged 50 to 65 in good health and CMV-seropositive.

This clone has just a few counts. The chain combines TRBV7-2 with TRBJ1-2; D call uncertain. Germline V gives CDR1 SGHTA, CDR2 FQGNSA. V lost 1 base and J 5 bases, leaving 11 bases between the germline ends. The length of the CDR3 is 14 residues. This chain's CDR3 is CASSLVEQPYGYTF. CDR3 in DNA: TGTGCCAGCAGCTTAGTAGAACAGCCATATGGCTACACCTTC.

The CDR3 here is CASAGQNYGYTF. The CDR3 coding sequence is TGCGCCAGCGCGGGACAGAACTATGGCTACACCTTC. The rearrangement links TRBV5-1 to TRBJ1-2; 7 nucleotides match TRBD1. The CDR3 sequence is 12 residues long. V was clipped by 7 bases and J by 2 bases; unmatched bases: 2. CDR1 and CDR2 from the germline V gene are SGHRS and YFSETQ. The variable domain in full, completed from reference TRBV5-1 and TRBJ1-2, reads KAGVTQTPRYLIKTRGQQVTLSCSPISGHRSVSWYQQTPGQGLQFLFEYFSETQRNKGNFPGRFSGRQFSNSRSEMNVSTLELGDSALYLCASAGQNYGYTFGSGTRLTVV.

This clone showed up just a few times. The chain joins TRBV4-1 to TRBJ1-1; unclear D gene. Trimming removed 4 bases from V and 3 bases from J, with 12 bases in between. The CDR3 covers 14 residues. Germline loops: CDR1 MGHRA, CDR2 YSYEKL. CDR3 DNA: TGCGCCAGCAGCCGTTCCGGGAGAGACACTGAAGCTTTCTTT. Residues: CASSRSGRDTEAFF.

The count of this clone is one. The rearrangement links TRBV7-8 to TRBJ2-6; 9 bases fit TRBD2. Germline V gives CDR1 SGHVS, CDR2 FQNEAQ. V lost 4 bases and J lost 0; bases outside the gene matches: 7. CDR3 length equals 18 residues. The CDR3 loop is CASSYLAGLFSGANVLTF. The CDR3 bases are TGTGCCAGCAGCTACCTAGCGGGGCTCTTCTCTGGGGCCAACGTCCTGACTTTC. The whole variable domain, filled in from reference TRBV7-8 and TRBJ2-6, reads GAGVSQSPRYKVAKRGQDVALRCDPISGHVSLFWYQQALGQGPEFLTYFQNEAQLDKSGLPSDRFFAERPEGSVSTLKIQRTQQEDSAVYLCASSYLAGLFSGANVLTFGAGSRLTVL.

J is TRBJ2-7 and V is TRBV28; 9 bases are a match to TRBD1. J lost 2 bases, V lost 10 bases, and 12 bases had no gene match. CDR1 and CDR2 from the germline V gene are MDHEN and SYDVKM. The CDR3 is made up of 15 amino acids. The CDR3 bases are TGTGCCACCGTTTTAGCCGGGACAGGGACCTACGAGCAGTACTTC. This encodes CATVLAGTGTYEQYF.

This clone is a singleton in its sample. The CDR3 here is CASSDRDRGVGYTF. The CDR3 DNA reads as TGTGCCAGCAGTGATAGGGACAGGGGCGTTGGCTACACCTTC. The V and J genes are TRBV2 and TRBJ1-2, with TRBD1 matching 10 bases. The germline V gene encodes CDR1 SNHLY and CDR2 FYNNEI. V gave up 3 bases and J gave up 7 bases; unmatched junction bases: 5. The CDR3 is 14 amino acids.

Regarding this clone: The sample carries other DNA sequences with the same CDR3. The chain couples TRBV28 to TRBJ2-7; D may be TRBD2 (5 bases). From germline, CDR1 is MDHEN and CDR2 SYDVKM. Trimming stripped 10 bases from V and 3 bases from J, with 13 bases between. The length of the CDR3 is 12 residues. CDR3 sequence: CATYYRGYEQYF. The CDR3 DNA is TGTGCCACCTATTATCGGGGCTACGAGCAGTACTTC.

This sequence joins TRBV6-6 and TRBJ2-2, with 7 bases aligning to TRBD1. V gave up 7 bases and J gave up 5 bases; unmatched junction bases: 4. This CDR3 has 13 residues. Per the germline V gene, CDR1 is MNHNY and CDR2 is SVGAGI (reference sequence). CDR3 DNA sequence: TGTGCCAGCACGACAGGGAAGACCGGGGAGCTGTTTTTT. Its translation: CASTTGKTGELFF.

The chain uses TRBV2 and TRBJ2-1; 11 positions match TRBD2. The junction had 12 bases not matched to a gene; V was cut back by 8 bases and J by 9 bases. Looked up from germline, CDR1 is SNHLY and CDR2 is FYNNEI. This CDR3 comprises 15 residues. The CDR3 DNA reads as TGTGCCAGCGCAAACGACATAGCGGGAGGGCCTGAGCAGTTCTTC. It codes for CASANDIAGGPEQFF.

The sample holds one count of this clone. CDR3 sequence (DNA): TGTGCCAGCAGTCTGAGGGTCACAGATACGCAGTATTTT. Translation gives CASSLRVTDTQYF. The chain uses TRBV27 and TRBJ2-3; TRBD2 might be the D (5 bases). Germline assignment: CDR1 MNHEY and CDR2 SMNVEV (reference sequence). The CDR3 runs to 13 residues. The V end lost 5 bases, the J end lost 2 bases, and 8 bases lay between the germline ends.

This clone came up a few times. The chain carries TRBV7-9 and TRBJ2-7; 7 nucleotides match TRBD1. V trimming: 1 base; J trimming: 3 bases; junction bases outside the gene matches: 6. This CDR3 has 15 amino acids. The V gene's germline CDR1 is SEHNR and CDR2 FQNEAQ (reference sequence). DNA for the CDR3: TGTGCCAGCAGCTTAGGACAGGGCCTTCGCTACGAGCAGTACTTC. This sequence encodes CASSLGQGLRYEQYF.

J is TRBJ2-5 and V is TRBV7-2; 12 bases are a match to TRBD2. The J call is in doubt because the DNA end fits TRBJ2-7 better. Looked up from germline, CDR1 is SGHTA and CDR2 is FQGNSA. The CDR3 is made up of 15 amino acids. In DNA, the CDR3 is TGTGCCAGCAGCATCGGGACTAGCGGGTCCTACGAGCAGTACTTC. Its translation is CASSIGTSGSYEQYF.

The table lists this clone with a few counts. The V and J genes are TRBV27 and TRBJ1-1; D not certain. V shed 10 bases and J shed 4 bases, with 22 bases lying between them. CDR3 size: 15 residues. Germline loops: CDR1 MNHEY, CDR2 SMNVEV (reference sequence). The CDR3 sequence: CATARQITRATEAFF. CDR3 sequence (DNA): TGTGCCACCGCCCGCCAGATAACGAGGGCCACTGAAGCTTTCTTT.

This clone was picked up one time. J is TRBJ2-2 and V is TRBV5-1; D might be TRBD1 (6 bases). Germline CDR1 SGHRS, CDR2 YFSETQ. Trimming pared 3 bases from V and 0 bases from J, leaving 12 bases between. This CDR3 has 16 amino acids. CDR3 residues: CASSSGVGSNTGELFF. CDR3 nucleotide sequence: TGCGCCAGCAGCTCAGGGGTGGGTTCGAACACCGGGGAGCTGTTTTTT.

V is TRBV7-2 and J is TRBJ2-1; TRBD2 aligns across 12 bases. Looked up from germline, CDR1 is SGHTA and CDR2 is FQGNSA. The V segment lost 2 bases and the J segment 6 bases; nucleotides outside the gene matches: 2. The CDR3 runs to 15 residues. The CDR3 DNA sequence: TGTGCCAGCAGCTTATTGGGACTAGCGGGCAATGAGCAGTTCTTC. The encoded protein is CASSLLGLAGNEQFF.

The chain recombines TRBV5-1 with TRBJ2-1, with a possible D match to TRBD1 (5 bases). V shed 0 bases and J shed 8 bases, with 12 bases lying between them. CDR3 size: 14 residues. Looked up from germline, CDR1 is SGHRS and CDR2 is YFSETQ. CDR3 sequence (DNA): TGCGCCAGCAGCTTGGGAGCTTGGGGCGATGAGCAGTTCTTC. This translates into CASSLGAWGDEQFF.

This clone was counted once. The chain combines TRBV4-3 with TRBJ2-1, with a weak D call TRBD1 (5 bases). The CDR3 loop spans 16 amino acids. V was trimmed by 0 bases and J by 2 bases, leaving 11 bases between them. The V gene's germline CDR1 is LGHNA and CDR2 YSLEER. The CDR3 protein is CASSQEQALTYNEQFF. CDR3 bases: TGCGCCAGCAGCCAAGAACAGGCCTTGACCTACAATGAGCAGTTCTTC.

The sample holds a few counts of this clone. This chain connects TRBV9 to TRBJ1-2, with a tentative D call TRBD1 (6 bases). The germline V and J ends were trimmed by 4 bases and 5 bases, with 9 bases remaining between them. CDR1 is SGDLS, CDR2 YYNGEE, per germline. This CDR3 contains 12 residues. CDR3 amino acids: CASSTDRYGYTF. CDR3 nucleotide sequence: TGTGCCAGCAGCACGGACAGATATGGCTACACCTTC.

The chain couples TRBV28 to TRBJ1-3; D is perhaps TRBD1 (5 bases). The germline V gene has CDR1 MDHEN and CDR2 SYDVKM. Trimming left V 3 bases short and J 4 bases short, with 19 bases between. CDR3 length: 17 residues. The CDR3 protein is CASSFQGPLVRGNTIYF. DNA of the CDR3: TGTGCCAGCAGTTTCCAGGGCCCTTTAGTGAGAGGAAACACCATATATTTT.

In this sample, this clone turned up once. Written as DNA, the CDR3 is TGTGCCAGCAGGCTTCGGACAGGGTCAACCGGGGAGCTGTTTTTT. Encoded protein: CASRLRTGSTGELFF. V is TRBV7-2 and J is TRBJ2-2, with 8 positions matching TRBD1. The CDR3 consists of 15 residues. V lost 6 bases and J lost 5; bases outside the gene matches: 8. Germline CDR1 SGHTA, CDR2 FQGNSA. Variable domain in full (rest from reference TRBV7-2 and TRBJ2-2): GAGVSQSPSNKVTEKGKDVELRCDPISGHTALYWYRQSLGQGLEFLIYFQGNSAPDKSGLPSDRFSAERTGGSVSTLTIQRTQQEDSAVYLCASRLRTGSTGELFFGEGSRLTVL.

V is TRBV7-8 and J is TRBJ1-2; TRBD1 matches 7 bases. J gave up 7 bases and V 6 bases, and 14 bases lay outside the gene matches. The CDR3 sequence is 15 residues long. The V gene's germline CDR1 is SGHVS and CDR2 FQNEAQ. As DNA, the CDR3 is TGTGCCAGCAGGACAGGGAGAGGGGCGGTTAGTGGCTACACCTTC. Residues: CASRTGRGAVSGYTF. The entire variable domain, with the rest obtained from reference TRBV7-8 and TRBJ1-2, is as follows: GAGVSQSPRYKVAKRGQDVALRCDPISGHVSLFWYQQALGQGPEFLTYFQNEAQLDKSGLPSDRFFAERPEGSVSTLKIQRTQQEDSAVYLCASRTGRGAVSGYTFGSGTRLTVV.

CDR3 in amino acids: CASSSVAWEGTDTQYF. Written as DNA, the CDR3 is TGTGCCAGCAGTTCGGTCGCTTGGGAGGGCACAGATACGCAGTATTTT. The rearrangement uses TRBV27 and TRBJ2-3; possible D gene TRBD2, 6 bases. CDR3 length: 16 amino acids. Deletions cut 4 bases from V and 1 base from J, with 15 bases between. The V gene's germline CDR1 is MNHEY and CDR2 SMNVEV (reference sequence).

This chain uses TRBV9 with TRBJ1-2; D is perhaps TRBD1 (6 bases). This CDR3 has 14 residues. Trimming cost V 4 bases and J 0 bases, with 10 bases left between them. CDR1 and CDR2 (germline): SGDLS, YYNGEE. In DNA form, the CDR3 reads TGTGCCAGCAGCCCCCGACAGGCTAACTATGGCTACACCTTC. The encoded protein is CASSPRQANYGYTF.

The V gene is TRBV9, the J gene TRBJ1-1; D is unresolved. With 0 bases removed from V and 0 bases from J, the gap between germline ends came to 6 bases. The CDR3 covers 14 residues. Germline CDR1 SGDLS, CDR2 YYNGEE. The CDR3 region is CASSVAGMNTEAFF. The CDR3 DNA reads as TGTGCCAGCAGCGTAGCCGGGATGAACACTGAAGCTTTCTTT.

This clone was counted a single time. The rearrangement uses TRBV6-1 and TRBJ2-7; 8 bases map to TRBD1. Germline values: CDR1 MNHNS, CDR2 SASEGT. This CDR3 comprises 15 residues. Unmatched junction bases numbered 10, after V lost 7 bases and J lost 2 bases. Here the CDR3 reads CASNSSPGGAYEQYF. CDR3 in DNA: TGTGCCAGCAATTCAAGTCCAGGGGGCGCCTACGAGCAGTACTTC.

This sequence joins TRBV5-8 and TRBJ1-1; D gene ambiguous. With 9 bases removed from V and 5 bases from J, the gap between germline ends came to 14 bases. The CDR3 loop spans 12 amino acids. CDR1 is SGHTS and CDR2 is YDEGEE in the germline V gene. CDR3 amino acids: CAIQTGRTEAFF. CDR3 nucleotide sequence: TGTGCCATCCAAACTGGGAGGACTGAAGCTTTCTTT.

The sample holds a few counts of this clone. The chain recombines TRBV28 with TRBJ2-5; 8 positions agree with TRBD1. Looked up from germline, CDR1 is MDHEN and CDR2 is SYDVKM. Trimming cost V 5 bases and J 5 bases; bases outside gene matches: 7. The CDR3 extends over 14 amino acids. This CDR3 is CASSPGTGVETQYF. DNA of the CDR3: TGTGCCAGCAGTCCCGGGACAGGAGTTGAGACCCAGTACTTC.

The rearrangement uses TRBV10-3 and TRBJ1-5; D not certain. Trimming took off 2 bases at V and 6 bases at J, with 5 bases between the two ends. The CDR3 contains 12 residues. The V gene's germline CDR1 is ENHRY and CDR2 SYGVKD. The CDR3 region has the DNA TGTGCCATCAGTGAGACGGGTCAGCCCCAGCATTTT. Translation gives CAISETGQPQHF.